This T cell receptor (beta chain) comes out of a study of blood T cell repertoires in COVID-19. Study at large: T cells, B-cell-depleted T cells, or PBMCs provided the cDNA or gDNA that served as material.

Original handling: Quantification of nucleated cells was approximated via reference gene primer amplification. Sequencing was performed with immunoSEQ multiplex PCR; in TCRdb, only in-frame clones are kept and a portion is missing. The DNA was the basis for D and trimming; V, J and clone size are from that table. The sample consists of just over 300,000 clones, just over 85% of them appearing once. Everyone who took part was about 18 to 90 years old, and they came from 24 US areas. All recovered Cohort 3 donors got two negative PCRs, got clearance, or saw symptom resolution. The CDR3 contains 13 residues. Looked up from germline, CDR1 is SGHNT and CDR2 is YYREEE (reference sequence). V dropped 1 base and J dropped 9 bases, with 12 bases sitting between them.

This receptor was obtained from a man in his thirties or forties who had recovered from COVID-19. The sequencing input was PBMCs or T cells enriched from blood (not recorded which). The rearrangement uses TRBV5-4 and TRBJ2-3, with D maybe TRBD2 (5 bases). For the CDR3, the DNA is TGTGCCAGCAGCTTGAAGGGAGTCGAGACGCAGTATTTT. It encodes CASSLKGVETQYF.